The 19 T cell receptor beta chains below were found in one sample sequenced in a study of CD8 T cells in Susac syndrome. With random hexamers, 0.5 to 1 ug RNA was reverse transcribed. TCRdb processed the immunoSEQ multiplex PCR reads anew with MiXCR; each CDR3 protein has one entry. The sample has about 130,000 distinct CDR3 sequences, nearly 95% seen once. Material: CD4+ T cells from PBMCs. The receptors were sampled from a human donor in good health.

J is TRBJ2-3 and V is TRBV27; 8 bases line up with TRBD1. The trim removed 1 base at V and 4 bases at J, leaving 7 bases unmatched. Looked up from germline, CDR1 is MNHEY and CDR2 is SMNVEV (reference sequence). CDR3 size: 16 residues. The CDR3 region is CASSLWGRGLADTQYF. The CDR3 bases are TGTGCCAGCAGTTTATGGGGCAGGGGGCTCGCAGATACGCAGTATTTT.

V and J are TRBV28 and TRBJ1-5; 8 positions match TRBD1. Germline CDR1 is MDHEN and CDR2 is SYDVKM. V lost 3 bases to trimming and J lost 4 bases; unmatched junction nucleotides: 2. This CDR3 comprises 14 residues. The CDR3 nucleotides read TGTGCCAGCAGTTTCGGGACAGGAAATCAGCCCCAGCATTTT. Protein: CASSFGTGNQPQHF.

This chain links TRBV29-1 with TRBJ1-2; maybe TRBD1 (5 bases). The CDR3 consists of 11 residues. Germline values: CDR1 SQVTM, CDR2 ANQGSEA. Trimming took off 6 bases at V and 3 bases at J, with 8 bases between the two ends. This chain's CDR3 is CSVLGHYGYTF. The CDR3 region has the DNA TGCAGCGTGTTGGGGCACTATGGCTACACCTTC.

The chain recombines TRBV2 with TRBJ2-1; D gene unclear. Trimming stripped 3 bases from V and 8 bases from J, with 5 bases between. Germline V gene sequence: CDR1 SNHLY, CDR2 FYNNEI. The CDR3 has 11 amino acids. This chain's CDR3 is CASSEVYEQFF. CDR3 in DNA: TGTGCCAGCAGTGAGGTCTATGAGCAGTTCTTC. Filled out from reference TRBV2 and TRBJ2-1, the complete variable domain reads EPEVTQTPSHQVTQMGQEVILRCVPISNHLYFYWYRQILGQKVEFLVSFYNNEISEKSEIFDDQFSVERPDGSNFTLKIRSTKLEDSAMYFCASSEVYEQFFGPGTRLTVL.

The V gene is TRBV11-2, the J gene TRBJ2-5; 13 bases fit TRBD2. V dropped 0 bases and J dropped 5; count of bases not matched to a gene: 3. From germline, CDR1 is SGHAT and CDR2 FQNNGV. The CDR3 covers 16 residues. Here the CDR3 reads CASSLDLGLAGETQYF. DNA for the CDR3: TGTGCCAGCAGCTTAGACCTGGGACTAGCGGGGGAGACCCAGTACTTC.

This chain's CDR3 is CASSQDEGRMREQYF. The CDR3 DNA reads as TGTGCCAGCAGCCAAGATGAAGGCAGAATGAGAGAGCAGTACTTC. This rearrangement joins TRBV3-1 to TRBJ2-7; no firm D call. Germline V gene lookup returns CDR1 LGHDT and CDR2 YNNKEL (reference sequence). The CDR3 is made up of 15 amino acids. Deletions cut 0 bases from V and 7 bases from J, with 16 bases between.

This clonotype was recorded a few times. The rearrangement uses TRBV12-3 or TRBV12-4 and TRBJ2-2, with D hard to call. V lost 2 bases to trimming and J lost 1 base, with 5 bases between them. The CDR3 has 14 amino acids. The CDR3 DNA reads TGTGCCAGCAGTTTATTATTGAACACCGGGGAGCTGTTTTTT. The encoded protein is CASSLLLNTGELFF.

The CDR3 sequence: CASTLPGVGGQNTGELFF. Written as DNA, the CDR3 is TGTGCCAGTACTCTTCCGGGGGTTGGTGGCCAGAACACCGGGGAGCTGTTTTTT. This chain connects TRBV19 to TRBJ2-2, with a tentative D call TRBD2 (6 bases). CDR1 is LNHDA and CDR2 is SQIVND in the germline V gene (reference sequence). The CDR3 sequence is 18 residues long. Deletions cut 7 bases from V and 1 base from J, with 22 bases between.

This chain links TRBV24-1 with TRBJ2-5, with 8 bases identical to TRBD1. V was clipped by 4 bases and J by 4 bases; unmatched bases: 10. The CDR3 is 16 residues long. Looked up from germline, CDR1 is KGHDR and CDR2 is SFDVKD. The DNA of the CDR3 is TGTGCCACCAGTGACCCAAGGGACAGGCGGCCAGAGACCCAGTACTTC. Its translation is CATSDPRDRRPETQYF.

The genes are TRBV5-1 and TRBJ2-6; D is ambiguous. The ends were cut back, 1 base at V and 0 bases at J, with 8 bases in the middle. This CDR3 contains 16 residues. Germline V gene lookup returns CDR1 SGHRS and CDR2 YFSETQ. This CDR3 reads CASSLFLHSGANVLTF. Written as DNA, the CDR3 is TGCGCCAGCAGCTTGTTCCTGCACTCTGGGGCCAACGTCCTGACTTTC.

This chain connects TRBV20-1 to TRBJ2-5; D is ambiguous. Trimming took off 4 bases at V and 3 bases at J, with 21 bases between the two ends. Looked up from germline, CDR1 is DFQATT and CDR2 is SNEGSKA (reference sequence). The CDR3 spans 16 residues. The CDR3 sequence: CSATNRLRSVEETQYF. CDR3 DNA sequence: TGCAGTGCTACCAACCGCCTCCGCAGCGTTGAAGAGACCCAGTACTTC.

J is TRBJ1-4 and V is TRBV18; D call uncertain. CDR1 and CDR2 (germline): KGHSH, LQKENI. V was clipped by 6 bases and J by 2 bases, with 13 bases between them. The CDR3 is made up of 15 amino acids. As DNA, the CDR3 is TGTGCCAGCTCGATCCAAGATAACACTAATGAAAAACTGTTTTTT. Amino acids: CASSIQDNTNEKLFF.

This rearrangement joins TRBV29-1 to TRBJ2-7, with D uncertain. Between the trimmed V and J ends, which lost 7 bases and 4 bases, there was a span of 17 bases. Germline CDR1 reads SQVTM; CDR2 reads ANQGSEA. This CDR3 contains 13 residues. The CDR3 reads CSAARNVDYEQYF. The CDR3 region has the DNA TGCAGCGCGGCGCGTAATGTCGATTACGAGCAGTACTTC.

The rearrangement uses TRBV3-1 and TRBJ2-3; 13 nucleotides agree with TRBD2. Unmatched junction bases numbered 4, after V lost 4 bases and J lost 3 bases. This CDR3 spans 16 amino acids. CDR1 is LGHDT and CDR2 is YNNKEL in the germline V gene (reference sequence). In nucleotides, the CDR3 is TGTGCCAGCAGCCTCGGGACTAGCGGGATTACAGATACGCAGTATTTT. Residues: CASSLGTSGITDTQYF.

The genes are TRBV5-4 and TRBJ2-7; 14 positions match TRBD2. V trimming: 1 base; J trimming: 7 bases; junction bases outside the gene matches: 4. The CDR3 extends over 15 amino acids. The germline CDR1 and CDR2 sequences are SGHNT and YYREEE (reference sequence). The CDR3 here is CASSLPGTSGREQYF. As DNA, the CDR3 is TGTGCCAGCAGCTTGCCCGGGACTAGCGGGAGAGAGCAGTACTTC.

The chain joins TRBV20-1 to TRBJ2-3; TRBD2 agrees at 10 bases. The V gene's germline CDR1 is DFQATT and CDR2 SNEGSKA (reference sequence). The CDR3 covers 14 residues. The V segment lost 6 bases and the J segment 1 base; nucleotides outside the gene matches: 4. In DNA form, the CDR3 reads TGCAGTGCCCCAGGGACTAGCGGCACAGATACGCAGTATTTT. It codes for CSAPGTSGTDTQYF.

This chain joins TRBV13 and TRBJ2-7; TRBD2 aligns across 11 bases. Looked up from germline, CDR1 is PRHDT and CDR2 is FYEKMQ (reference sequence). The J segment lost 4 bases and the V segment lost 4 bases, leaving 6 bases of the junction unmatched. This CDR3 comprises 15 residues. The DNA for the CDR3 is TGTGCCAGCAGCTGGTTAGCGGGAGGGGTATACGAGCAGTACTTC. Its protein is CASSWLAGGVYEQYF.

This sequence joins TRBV5-1 and TRBJ2-1; D may be TRBD2 (6 bases). V lost 1 base and J 0 bases, leaving 14 bases between the germline ends. This CDR3 is built from 17 residues. Germline V gene lookup returns CDR1 SGHRS and CDR2 YFSETQ. The CDR3 here is CASSLPSGPPSYNEQFF. The CDR3 DNA reads as TGCGCCAGCAGCTTGCCCAGCGGGCCCCCCTCCTACAATGAGCAGTTCTTC.

The chain recombines TRBV3-1 with TRBJ2-7; D could derive from TRBD1 or TRBD2 (6 bases each). The V end was cut by 1 base, the J end by 2 bases, with 18 bases between. The CDR3 contains 17 residues. Germline lookup yields CDR1 LGHDT and CDR2 YNNKEL (reference sequence). The CDR3 region has the DNA TGTGCCAGCAGCCAAGTCACAGGGCGCCCGGGAGCCTACGAGCAGTACTTC. Its protein product is CASSQVTGRPGAYEQYF.